This TCR beta chain was sequenced during a study of early T cells in non-severe SARS-CoV-2 infection. Study-wide points: VDJdb-based annotation leaned toward anti-spike CD8 responses and missed private and CD4 specificities.

This clonotype was found many times. Its antigen is not known. The CDR3 runs to 12 residues. Trimming removed 3 bases at V and 6 bases at J, with 6 bases between. Per the germline V gene, CDR1 is GTSNPN and CDR2 is SVGIG (reference sequence). Individual cDNA molecules were tagged with unique molecular identifiers, the study reported. Via MiXCR, TCRdb re-called the 5' RACE reads, giving one row per CDR3 protein. Of about 48,000 distinct CDR3 sequences detected, more than 6.5% appear once; the ten largest clones hold about 5.3%. The gene calls are TRBV30 and TRBJ1-6; D unclear. The sequenced material came from whole blood. The TCR originated in an adult who was a healthcare worker with PCR-confirmed SARS-CoV-2 infection or an uninfected control (not recorded which). DNA of the CDR3: TGTGCCTGGAGGTGGGTTAATTCACCCCTCCACTTT. Protein sequence: CAWRWVNSPLHF.